This T cell receptor beta chain originates from a study of blood T cell repertoires in COVID-19. Across the study: Some COVID-19 samples were acute and others convalescent; all came from the United States, Italy and Spain. PBMCs, B-cell-depleted T cells, or T cells were the source of the cDNA or gDNA that made up the material.

The germline V and J ends were trimmed by 2 bases and 2 bases, with 20 bases remaining between them. This CDR3 comprises 18 residues. Germline loops: CDR1 SGHTS, CDR2 YDEGEE. As originally analysed: Amplification of reference gene primers provided the estimated nucleated cell counts. TCRdb's table, derived via immunoSEQ multiplex PCR, lists solely in-frame clones and lacks some. That table is the source of V, J and clone size, and D and trimming were worked out from the DNA. The data show under 100,000 clones, with around four fifths seen just once and 17% held by the top ten. What was sequenced was peripheral blood. The rearrangement joins TRBV5-8 to TRBJ1-5; D is unresolved. This TCR derives from a woman aged 60-75 years with acute or convalescent COVID-19. CDR3 region: CASSLRFGGVMGNQPQHF. The CDR3 coding sequence is TGTGCCAGCAGCTTAAGATTCGGCGGGGTAATGGGCAATCAGCCCCAGCATTTT.